The following is a T cell receptor (beta chain) sequence with its context. Its antigen is unidentified. A much larger clone differs from this one at a single base, so this may be a read error. The lymph nodes were axillary draining lymph nodes from breast cancer patients. The CDR3 contains 13 residues. V lost 0 bases and J 12 bases, leaving 11 bases between the germline ends. Germline lookup yields CDR1 KGHSH and CDR2 LQKENI. The data were obtained in a study of breast tumors, draining lymph nodes, adjacent tissues. Overall study results and limits: Tumor repertoires ranked between lymph nodes and nontumor tissue in diversity, with V and J gene preferences. Most tumor T cells seemingly derive from lymph node, then expand in tumor. That most tumor T cells come from lymph nodes remained unproven.

TCRdb redid the calling of the multiplex PCR reads with MiXCR, one entry per CDR3 protein. This sample has fewer than 250,000 distinct CDR3 sequences, with approximately 30% found just once. This chain uses TRBV18 with TRBJ1-4; D is unresolved. The source material was axillary lymph node tissue. This clonotype was obtained from a female donor with breast cancer. Some clones in this sample may be carry-over from other donors' samples. The CDR3 protein is CASSPPGSEELFF. The CDR3 nucleotides read TGTGCCAGCTCACCACCGGGTTCGGAAGAACTGTTTTTT.